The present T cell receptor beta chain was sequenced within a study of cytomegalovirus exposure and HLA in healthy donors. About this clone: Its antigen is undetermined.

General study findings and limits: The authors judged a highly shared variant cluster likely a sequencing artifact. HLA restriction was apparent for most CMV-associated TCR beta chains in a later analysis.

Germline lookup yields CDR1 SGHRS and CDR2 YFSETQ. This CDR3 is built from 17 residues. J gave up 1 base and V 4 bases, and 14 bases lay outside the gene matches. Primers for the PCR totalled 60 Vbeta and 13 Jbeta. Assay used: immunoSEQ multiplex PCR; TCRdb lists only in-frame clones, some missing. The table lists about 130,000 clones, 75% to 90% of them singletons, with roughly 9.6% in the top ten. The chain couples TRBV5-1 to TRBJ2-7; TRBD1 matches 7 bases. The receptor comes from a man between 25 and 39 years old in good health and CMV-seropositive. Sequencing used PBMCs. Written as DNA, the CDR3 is TGCGCCAGCAGCCTCTCCCATACGGGGACAGTATCCTACGAGCAGTACTTC. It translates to CASSLSHTGTVSYEQYF.